The subject of this entry is one T cell receptor (beta chain). Its specificity is unknown. This record comes from a study of radiotherapy plus CTLA-4 blockade in lung cancer. The study, taken as a whole, reports: The authors reported that early blood T cell clone dynamics, with interferon-beta, best predicted response. Blood TCR clones of tumor origin expanded after radiotherapy plus ipilimumab.

Participants had chemo-refractory metastatic non-small-cell lung cancer and were treated with focal radiation plus ipilimumab CTLA-4 blockade. Method: immunoSEQ multiplex PCR; TCRdb's copy keeps in-frame clones and lacks some. Here the sample spans roughly 66,000 clones, about 83% being singletons. The sample in question was peripheral blood, obtained from a patient treated with radiotherapy plus ipilimumab. The receptor's source is a human donor with non-small cell lung cancer who had a partial response to radiotherapy plus ipilimumab.

Here the CDR3 DNA reads TGCGCCAGCAAGCAGGCCCTAACTGGAAACACCATATATTTT. It is translated as CASKQALTGNTIYF. The J gene is TRBJ1-3, the V gene TRBV5-1; D unclear. Deletions cut 6 bases from V and 2 bases from J, with 12 bases between. The CDR3 loop spans 14 amino acids. Germline V lookup: CDR1 SGHRS, CDR2 YFSETQ.